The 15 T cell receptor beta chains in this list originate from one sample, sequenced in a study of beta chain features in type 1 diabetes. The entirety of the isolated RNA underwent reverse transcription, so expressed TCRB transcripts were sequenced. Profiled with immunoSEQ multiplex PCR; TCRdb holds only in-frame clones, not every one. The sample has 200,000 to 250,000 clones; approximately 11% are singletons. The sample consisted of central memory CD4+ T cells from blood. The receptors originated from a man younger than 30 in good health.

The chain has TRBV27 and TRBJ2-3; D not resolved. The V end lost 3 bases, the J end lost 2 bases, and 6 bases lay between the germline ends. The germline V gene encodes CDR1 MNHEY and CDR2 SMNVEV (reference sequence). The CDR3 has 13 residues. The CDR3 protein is CASSLLDTDTQYF. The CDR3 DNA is TGTGCCAGCAGTTTGCTGGACACAGATACGCAGTATTTT.

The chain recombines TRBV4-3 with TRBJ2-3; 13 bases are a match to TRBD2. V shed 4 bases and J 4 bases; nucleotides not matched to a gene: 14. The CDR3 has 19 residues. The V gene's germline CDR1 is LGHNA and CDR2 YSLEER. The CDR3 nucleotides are TGCGCCAGCAGCCGGACGGGACTAGCGGGATTCAGTTCCCCAGATACGCAGTATTTT. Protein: CASSRTGLAGFSSPDTQYF.

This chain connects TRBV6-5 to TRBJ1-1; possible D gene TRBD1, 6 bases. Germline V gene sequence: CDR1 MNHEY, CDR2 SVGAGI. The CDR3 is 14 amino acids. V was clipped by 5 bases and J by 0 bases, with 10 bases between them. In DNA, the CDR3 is TGTGCCAGCAGTCTAGACAGGTTGAACACTGAAGCTTTCTTT. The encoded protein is CASSLDRLNTEAFF.

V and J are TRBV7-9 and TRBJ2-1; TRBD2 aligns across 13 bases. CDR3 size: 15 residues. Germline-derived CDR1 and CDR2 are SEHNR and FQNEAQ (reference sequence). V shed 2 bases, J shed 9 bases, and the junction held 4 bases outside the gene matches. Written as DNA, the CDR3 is TGTGCCAGCAGCTTACATGGACTAGCGGGAGCTGAGCAGTTCTTC. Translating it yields CASSLHGLAGAEQFF.

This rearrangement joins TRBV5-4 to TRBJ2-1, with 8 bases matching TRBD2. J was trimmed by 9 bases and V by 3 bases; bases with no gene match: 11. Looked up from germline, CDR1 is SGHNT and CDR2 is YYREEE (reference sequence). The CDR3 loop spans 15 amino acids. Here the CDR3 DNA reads TGTGCCAGCAGCTCCGGGACTAGTTTCAAGGGTGAGCAGTTCTTC. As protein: CASSSGTSFKGEQFF. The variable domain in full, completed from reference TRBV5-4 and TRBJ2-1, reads ETGVTQSPTHLIKTRGQQVTLRCSSQSGHNTVSWYQQALGQGPQFIFQYYREEENGRGNFPPRFSGLQFPNYSSELNVNALELDDSALYLCASSSGTSFKGEQFFGPGTRLTVL.

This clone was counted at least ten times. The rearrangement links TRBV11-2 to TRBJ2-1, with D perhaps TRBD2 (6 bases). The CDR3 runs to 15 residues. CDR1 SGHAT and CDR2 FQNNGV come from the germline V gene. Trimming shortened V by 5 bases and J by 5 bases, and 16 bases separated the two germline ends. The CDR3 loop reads CASSPLRAGHNEQFF. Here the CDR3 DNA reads TGTGCCAGCAGCCCCCTGAGGGCGGGACACAATGAGCAGTTCTTC.

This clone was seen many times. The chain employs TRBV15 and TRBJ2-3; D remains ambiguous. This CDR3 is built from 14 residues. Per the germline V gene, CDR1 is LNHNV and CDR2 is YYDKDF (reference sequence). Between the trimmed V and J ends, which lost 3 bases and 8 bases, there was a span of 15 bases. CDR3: CATSRPTVTGTQYF. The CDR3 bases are TGTGCCACCAGCAGGCCTACAGTCACCGGTACGCAGTATTTT.

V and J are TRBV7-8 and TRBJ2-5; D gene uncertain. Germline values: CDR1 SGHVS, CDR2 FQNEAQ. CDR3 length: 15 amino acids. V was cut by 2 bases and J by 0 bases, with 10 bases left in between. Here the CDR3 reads CASSLKRTNQETQYF. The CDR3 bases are TGTGCCAGCAGCTTAAAAAGAACTAACCAAGAGACCCAGTACTTC.

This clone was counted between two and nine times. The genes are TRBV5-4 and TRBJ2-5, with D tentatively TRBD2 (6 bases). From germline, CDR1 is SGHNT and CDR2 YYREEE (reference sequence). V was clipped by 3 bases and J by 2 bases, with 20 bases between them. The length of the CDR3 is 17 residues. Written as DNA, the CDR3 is TGTGCCAGCAGCTGGGACCTCGCAGCCGCGGGACAAGAGACCCAGTACTTC. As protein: CASSWDLAAAGQETQYF.

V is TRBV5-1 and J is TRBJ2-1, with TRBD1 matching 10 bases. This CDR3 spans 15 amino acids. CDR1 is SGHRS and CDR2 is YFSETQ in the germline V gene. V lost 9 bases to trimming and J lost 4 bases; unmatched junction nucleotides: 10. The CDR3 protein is CATKAGTGDYNEQFF. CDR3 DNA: TGCGCCACCAAGGCCGGGACAGGGGATTACAATGAGCAGTTCTTC.

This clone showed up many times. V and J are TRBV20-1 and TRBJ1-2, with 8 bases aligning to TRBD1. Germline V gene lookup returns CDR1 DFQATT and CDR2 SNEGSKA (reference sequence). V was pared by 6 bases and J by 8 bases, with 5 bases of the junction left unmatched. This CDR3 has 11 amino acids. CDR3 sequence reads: CSATGVEGYTF. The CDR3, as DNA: TGCAGTGCGACAGGGGTCGAGGGCTACACCTTC.

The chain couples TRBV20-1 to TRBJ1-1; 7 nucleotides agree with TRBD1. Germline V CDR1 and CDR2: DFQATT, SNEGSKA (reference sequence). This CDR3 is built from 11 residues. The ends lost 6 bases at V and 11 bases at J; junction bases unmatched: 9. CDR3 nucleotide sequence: TGCAGTGCCCCCATACAGGGGAACGCTTTCTTT. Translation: CSAPIQGNAFF.

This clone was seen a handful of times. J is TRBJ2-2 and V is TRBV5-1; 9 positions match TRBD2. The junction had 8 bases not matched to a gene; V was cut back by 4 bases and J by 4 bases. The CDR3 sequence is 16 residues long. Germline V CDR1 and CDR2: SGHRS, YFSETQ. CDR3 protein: CASSPLAGDVTGELFF. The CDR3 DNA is TGCGCCAGCAGCCCCTTAGCGGGAGATGTCACCGGGGAGCTGTTTTTT.

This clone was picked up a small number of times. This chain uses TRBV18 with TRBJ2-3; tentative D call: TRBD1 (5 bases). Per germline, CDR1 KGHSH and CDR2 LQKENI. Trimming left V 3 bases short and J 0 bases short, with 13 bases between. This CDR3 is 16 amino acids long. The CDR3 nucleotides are TGTGCCAGCTCACCGGCGGCAGGGCTGAGCACAGATACGCAGTATTTT. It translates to CASSPAAGLSTDTQYF.

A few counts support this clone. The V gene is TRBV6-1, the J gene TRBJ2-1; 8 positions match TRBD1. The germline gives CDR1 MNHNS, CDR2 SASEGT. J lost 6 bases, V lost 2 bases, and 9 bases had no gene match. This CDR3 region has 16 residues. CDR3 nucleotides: TGTGCCAGCAGTGAAAGGGGTCAGGGGGCAGGCAATGAGCAGTTCTTC. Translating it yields CASSERGQGAGNEQFF.